Listed below are T cell receptor beta chains from one sample, sequenced in a study of T cell responses to AZD1222 COVID-19 vaccine. Profiled with immunoSEQ multiplex PCR; TCRdb holds only in-frame clones, not every one. The sample shows about 140,000 clones, about 90% of them seen only once. This specimen was peripheral blood, taken on day 0 of AZD1222 vaccination. The receptors stem from an adult in good health. Each CDR3 is given with its conserved first and last residue. Each record gives: clone size, D gene, J gene, V gene, CDR3 DNA, CDR3 protein. A D gene is named only where the DNA matches it firmly. A row's size may be missing; if present it is once, few, many or a size class.

>-|-|TRBJ2-3|TRBV29-1
TGCAGCGCCGCCCCTACAGACGGAAGATACACAGATACGCAGTATTTT
CSAAPTDGRYTDTQYF
>-|-|TRBJ2-1|TRBV6-6
TGTGCCAGCAATGGAGGGCCCCTCACTAATGAGCAGTTCTTC
CASNGGPLTNEQFF
>-|-|TRBJ1-4|TRBV6-6
TGTGCCAGCAGTTATCGGGGGGGGGAAAAACTGTTTTTT
CASSYRGGEKLFF
>-|-|TRBJ1-1|TRBV19
TGTGCCAGTAGTGAGGTGGGACGGAGCACTGAAGCTTTCTTT
CASSEVGRSTEAFF
>-|-|TRBJ2-7|TRBV6-5
TGTGCCAGCAGTCCTTACGCGGGTCTCTCCTACGAGCAGTACTTC
CASSPYAGLSYEQYF
>-|TRBD2|TRBJ2-3|TRBV2
TGTGCCAGGGGGACTAGCGGAAGCACAGATACGCAGTATTTT
CARGTSGSTDTQYF
>-|-|TRBJ2-7|TRBV7-2
TGTGCCAGCAGCTCCGGAATATACGAGCAGTACTTC
CASSSGIYEQYF
>-|-|TRBJ1-2|TRBV19
TGTGCCAGCCAGAACTCCAGAGGCTATGGCTACACCTTC
CASQNSRGYGYTF
>-|-|TRBJ2-5|TRBV28
TGTGCCAGCAGTCTCATCCTCCCGGGGACCCAGTACTTC
CASSLILPGTQYF
>-|-|TRBJ2-7|TRBV7-9
TGTGCCAGCAGCTTCCCGGGACTCCTCTCCTACGAGCAGTACTTC
CASSFPGLLSYEQYF
>-|-|TRBJ2-7|TRBV7-2
TGTGCCAGCAGCCAGGACGGGACTCAGAAATACGAGCAGTACTTC
CASSQDGTQKYEQYF
>-|-|TRBJ1-3|TRBV9
TGTGCCAGCAGCGTAGGTGGGGGAACGGGAAACACCATATATTTT
CASSVGGGTGNTIYF
>-|-|TRBJ1-1|TRBV7-8
TGTGCCAGCAGCTTAGTGGTGTCACGGTCACAGAACACTGAAGCTTTCTTT
CASSLVVSRSQNTEAFF
>-|-|TRBJ1-1|TRBV27
TGTGCCAGCAGTTTATCAATTACGGGCACTGAAGCTTTCTTT
CASSLSITGTEAFF
>-|TRBD1|TRBJ1-1|TRBV6-5
TGTGCCAGCAGTCCCCGGACAGGGGTTGGCACTGAAGCTTTCTTT
CASSPRTGVGTEAFF
>-|-|TRBJ1-6|TRBV5-6
TGTGCCAGCAGCTTAGGGTACAGTGGTGGGAATTCACCCCTCCACTTT
CASSLGYSGGNSPLHF
>-|-|TRBJ2-1|TRBV9
TGTGCCAGCACCATGGATGGCAATGAGCAGTTCTTC
CASTMDGNEQFF
>-|-|TRBJ1-2|TRBV9
TGTGCCAGCAGCCCCCATCCGGGGTCTCCCTATGGCTACACCTTC
CASSPHPGSPYGYTF
>-|TRBD2|TRBJ2-7|TRBV5-1
TGCGCCAGCAGCTTGGAAGTAGCGGGTACCTACGAGCAGTACTTC
CASSLEVAGTYEQYF
>-|TRBD1|TRBJ2-1|TRBV9
TGTGCCAGCAGCGCCACCGGGACAGGTGGACAGCAGTTCTTC
CASSATGTGGQQFF
>-|TRBD1|TRBJ2-3|TRBV30
TGTGCCTGGAGTGTAGGGACAGTGCCCGGGGATACGCAGTATTTT
CAWSVGTVPGDTQYF
>few|-|TRBJ2-5|TRBV27
TGTGCCAGCAGTATAATCGGAGAGACCCAGTACTTC
CASSIIGETQYF
>-|-|TRBJ1-1|TRBV28
TGTGCCAGCAGTTTTCGTACAAGCAAAAAAGCTTTCTTT
CASSFRTSKKAFF
>-|-|TRBJ2-7|TRBV5-4
TGTGCCAGCAGCCACGACCCATCCGGAAAAGGATCCTACGAGCAGTACTTC
CASSHDPSGKGSYEQYF
>-|TRBD1|TRBJ1-3|TRBV19
TGTGCCAGTAGAACAGGGGAAGGTGGAAACACCATATATTTT
CASRTGEGGNTIYF
>-|-|TRBJ1-1|TRBV15
TGTGCCACCAGCAGAGATGGGCCTGGGGCGAACACTGAAGCTTTCTTT
CATSRDGPGANTEAFF
>-|-|TRBJ1-2|TRBV20-1
TGCAGTGGGGATGGAAACTATGGCTACACCTTC
CSGDGNYGYTF
>-|-|TRBJ1-2|TRBV4-3
TGCGCCAGCAGCCAAATTTCAGGGTCGACCGTCTATGGCTACACCTTC
CASSQISGSTVYGYTF
>-|-|TRBJ2-1|TRBV15
TGTGCCACCAGCACAGTCCTTTACAATGAGCAGTTCTTC
CATSTVLYNEQFF
>-|-|TRBJ2-2|TRBV7-9
TGTGCCAGCAGCTTAGTTCCCACCGGGGAGCTGTTTTTT
CASSLVPTGELFF
>-|-|TRBJ2-7|TRBV30
TGTGCCTGGAGTGTGGGGGAACGGGGAGCCTACCGTAATTTTCCCTACGAGCAGTACTTC
CAWSVGERGAYRNFPYEQYF
>-|TRBD1|TRBJ1-6|TRBV5-1
TGCGCCAGCAGCTTGTCCGACAGGGGTTCCATAGTTCCCCTCCACTTT
CASSLSDRGSIVPLHF
>-|TRBD1|TRBJ2-4|TRBV13
TGTGCCAGCAGCCTGCCCGGGACAGGGGGGCACATTCAGTACTTC
CASSLPGTGGHIQYF
>-|-|TRBJ2-1|TRBV4-3
TGCGCCAGCAGCCCCCATCGTAGCGCTAGCAGGACCGGCTACAATGAGCAGTTCTTC
CASSPHRSASRTGYNEQFF
>-|-|TRBJ2-4|TRBV10-3
TGTGCCATCAGTCCAGGGGGGCAGAACATTCAGTACTTC
CAISPGGQNIQYF
>once|-|TRBJ1-5|TRBV19
TGTGCCAGTAGCTTGATCGGGGGCAATCAGCCCCAGCATTTT
CASSLIGGNQPQHF
>-|-|TRBJ1-2|TRBV15
TGTGCCACTGGTACTCCTTATGGCTACACCTTC
CATGTPYGYTF
>-|TRBD2|TRBJ2-3|TRBV3-1/TRBV3-2
TGTGCCAGCAGCCCCTGGTCTAGCGGGATGGGCACAGATACGCAGTATTTT
CASSPWSSGMGTDTQYF
>-|-|TRBJ2-7|TRBV6-2/TRBV6-3
TGTGCCAGCAGCCAGAAAAGCGTAAGCTACGAGCAGTACTTC
CASSQKSVSYEQYF
>-|-|TRBJ1-2|TRBV14
TGTGCCAGCAGCCAAGGAAAGGGAGACCGGAAAACAGGCTACACCTTC
CASSQGKGDRKTGYTF
>-|-|TRBJ2-7|TRBV7-6
TGTGCCAGCAGCTTAGTAAGGGGGGAGAAACCGTACTTC
CASSLVRGEKPYF
>once|TRBD1|TRBJ1-1|TRBV5-5
TGTGCCAGCAGCGCCAGGACAGGGCTGAACACTGAAGCTTTCTTT
CASSARTGLNTEAFF
>-|-|TRBJ2-6|TRBV27
TGTGCCAGCAGTTTTCTCTCTGGGGCCAACGTCCTGACTTTC
CASSFLSGANVLTF
>-|-|TRBJ2-7|TRBV24-1
TGTGCCACCAGTGAGGGAGTTGGCGACGAGCAGTACTTC
CATSEGVGDEQYF
>-|TRBD1|TRBJ1-1|TRBV11-2
TGTGCCAGCAGCTTAGGCAGGGGGCGTGAAGCTTTCTTT
CASSLGRGREAFF
>-|-|TRBJ1-2|TRBV19
TGTGCCAGCACCCCGACGGTTACTAACTATGGCTACACCTTC
CASTPTVTNYGYTF
>-|-|TRBJ2-2|TRBV4-3
TGCGCCAGCAGCCAAGATTTGGGCAGGGGCATCGTTAACACCGGGGAGCTGTTTTTT
CASSQDLGRGIVNTGELFF
>-|TRBD1|TRBJ1-2|TRBV7-9
TGTGCCAGCACCTTCACAGGGGCGCCTAACTATGGCTACACCTTC
CASTFTGAPNYGYTF
>-|-|TRBJ1-6|TRBV30
TGTGCCTGGATAGACAGATCCAATTCACCCCTCCACTTT
CAWIDRSNSPLHF
>-|TRBD1|TRBJ1-4|TRBV9
TGTGCCAGCAGCGCCCTTCCCTCGGGACAGGGGGCTACCGAAAAACTGTTTTTT
CASSALPSGQGATEKLFF
>-|-|TRBJ2-5|TRBV5-1
TGCGCCAGCAGCTTGGTAGGGCTCCCCCCGGCGGAGACCCAGTACTTC
CASSLVGLPPAETQYF
>-|-|TRBJ1-1|TRBV30
TGTGCCTGGAGTCCTCGGACGTACAACACTGAAGCTTTCTTT
CAWSPRTYNTEAFF
>-|TRBD2|TRBJ2-7|TRBV28
TGTGCCAGCAGCCCACTAGCGGGAGGGCCCCACGAGCAGTACTTC
CASSPLAGGPHEQYF
>-|TRBD1|TRBJ1-2|TRBV6-2/TRBV6-3
TGTGCCAGCAGTTTCCGGACAGGGGCGAACTATGGCTACACCTTC
CASSFRTGANYGYTF
>-|-|TRBJ1-2|TRBV9
TGTGCCAGCAGCCCCCGGGACACGCCTAACTATGGCTACACCTTC
CASSPRDTPNYGYTF
>-|TRBD1|TRBJ2-2|TRBV27
TGTGCCAGCAGTCGGGACAGCTGGAACACCGGGGAGCTGTTTTTT
CASSRDSWNTGELFF
>-|-|TRBJ2-5|TRBV30
TGTGCCTGGAGTCTCTTACCCGGGGGAGAGACCCAGTACTTC
CAWSLLPGGETQYF